Sequencing of this T cell receptor (beta chain) was carried out in a study of blood T cells in healthy people across ages. Across the whole study: In model experiments, template switching was able to capture about one barcoded beta molecule for every two T cells that were present. The study's findings and limits: Long-lived and aged donors differed, with more naive CD4+ cells and higher diversity in the long-lived.

V was clipped by 5 bases and J by 1 base, with 11 bases between them. Germline V CDR1 and CDR2: MNHEY, SVGAGI. CDR3 length: 14 amino acids. Comments on this clonotype: Its specificity is unknown.

Primers used in a second PCR of roughly 7 to 11 cycles were a sample-barcoded 5' primer and a J-beta primer mix. Every cDNA molecule bore a tag from a template-switch adaptor containing 12 random nucleotides. TCRdb reprocessed the 5' RACE reads with MiXCR, giving one entry per CDR3 protein. The sample includes 1.5 million or so distinct CDR3 sequences, approximately 40% of them seen just once. The chain has TRBV6-5 and TRBJ1-1; D is unresolved. The receptor was derived from a woman younger than 30 in good health. The sequencing sample was made of blood. The CDR3 protein is CASSRSRENTEAFF. The CDR3, as DNA: TGTGCCAGCAGTCGATCAAGGGAGAACACTGAAGCTTTCTTT.